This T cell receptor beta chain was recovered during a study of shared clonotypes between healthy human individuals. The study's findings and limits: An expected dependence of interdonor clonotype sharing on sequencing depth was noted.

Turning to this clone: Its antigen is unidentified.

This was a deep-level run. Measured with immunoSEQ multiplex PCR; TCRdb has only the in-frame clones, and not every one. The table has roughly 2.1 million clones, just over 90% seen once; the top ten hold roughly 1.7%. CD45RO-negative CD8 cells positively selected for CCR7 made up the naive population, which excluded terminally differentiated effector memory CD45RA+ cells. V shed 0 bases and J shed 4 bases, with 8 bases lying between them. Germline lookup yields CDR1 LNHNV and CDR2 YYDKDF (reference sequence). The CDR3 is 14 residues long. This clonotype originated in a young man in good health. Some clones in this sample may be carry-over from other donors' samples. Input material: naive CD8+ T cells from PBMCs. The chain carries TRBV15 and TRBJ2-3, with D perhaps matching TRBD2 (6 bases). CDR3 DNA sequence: TGTGCCACCAGCAGAGAACGGGAGTCAGATACGCAGTATTTT. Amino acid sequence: CATSRERESDTQYF.